The rows below give T cell receptor beta chains drawn from one sample of a study of blood T cell repertoires in COVID-19. Method: immunoSEQ multiplex PCR; TCRdb's copy keeps in-frame clones and lacks some. Here the sample spans tens of thousands of clones, around 87% being singletons. Sequencing input: peripheral blood. These receptors came from a man aged 40-49 years with COVID-19, enrolled during active disease. Both conserved end residues are part of each CDR3. D genes are given only for firm matches. Expanded clones get a size class; other rows say once, few or many, or leave the size out.

CDR3 protein: CASKNGIATSEQFF
CDR3 DNA: TGTGCCAGCAAGAACGGGATAGCGACCAGTGAGCAGTTCTTC
clone size: few
J gene: TRBJ2-1
V gene: TRBV2
D gene: .

CDR3 protein: CASSLAAGRGYTF
CDR3 DNA: TGTGCCAGCAGCTTAGCGGCAGGGAGGGGCTACACCTTC
clone size: .
J gene: TRBJ1-2
V gene: TRBV7-9
D gene: .

CDR3 protein: CASSVTGNYGYTF
CDR3 DNA: TGTGCCAGCAGCGTAACAGGGAACTATGGCTACACCTTC
clone size: .
J gene: TRBJ1-2
V gene: TRBV25-1
D gene: .

CDR3 protein: CASSPTKSSGNTIYF
CDR3 DNA: TGTGCCAGCAGCCCGACAAAGAGCTCTGGAAACACCATATATTTT
clone size: .
J gene: TRBJ1-3
V gene: TRBV3-1/TRBV3-2
D gene: .

CDR3 protein: CASSIRTGDSGNTIYF
CDR3 DNA: TGTGCCAGTAGTATTCGGACAGGAGACTCTGGAAACACCATATATTTT
clone size: .
J gene: TRBJ1-3
V gene: TRBV19
D gene: TRBD1

CDR3 protein: CASSLGQYNYGYTF
CDR3 DNA: TGTGCCAGCAGCTTGGGGCAGTATAACTATGGCTACACCTTC
clone size: .
J gene: TRBJ1-2
V gene: TRBV5-6
D gene: .

CDR3 protein: CASSQGLQETQYF
CDR3 DNA: TGCGCCAGCAGCCAGGGGCTCCAAGAGACCCAGTACTTC
clone size: once
J gene: TRBJ2-5
V gene: TRBV4-1
D gene: .

CDR3 protein: CASSETSRADTQYF
CDR3 DNA: TGTGCCAGCAGTGAAACGTCTCGAGCAGATACGCAGTATTTT
clone size: .
J gene: TRBJ2-3
V gene: TRBV6-1
D gene: .

CDR3 protein: CASSQDTPGNTDTQYF
CDR3 DNA: TGTGCCAGCAGCCAAGATACCCCAGGGAACACAGATACGCAGTATTTT
clone size: .
J gene: TRBJ2-3
V gene: TRBV3-1/TRBV3-2
D gene: .

CDR3 protein: CASSFGQVLVASTDTQYF
CDR3 DNA: TGTGCCAGCAGCTTCGGACAGGTCTTGGTGGCAAGCACAGATACGCAGTATTTT
clone size: .
J gene: TRBJ2-3
V gene: TRBV3-1/TRBV3-2
D gene: TRBD1

CDR3 protein: CAAGGRYEKLFF
CDR3 DNA: TGTGCCGCGGGGGGGAGGTATGAAAAACTGTTTTTT
clone size: .
J gene: TRBJ1-4
V gene: TRBV10-3
D gene: .

CDR3 protein: CASSGGTGYTEAFF
CDR3 DNA: TGTGCCAGCAGCGGGGGTACAGGGTACACTGAAGCTTTCTTT
clone size: .
J gene: TRBJ1-1
V gene: TRBV13
D gene: .

CDR3 protein: CASSLGDISSYGYTF
CDR3 DNA: TGCGCCAGCAGCTTGGGGGACATATCCTCTTATGGCTACACCTTC
clone size: .
J gene: TRBJ1-2
V gene: TRBV5-1
D gene: .

CDR3 protein: CASSDLTTQKLFF
CDR3 DNA: TGTGCCAGCAGTGATTTGACAACCCAGAAACTGTTTTTT
clone size: .
J gene: TRBJ1-4
V gene: TRBV25-1
D gene: .

CDR3 protein: CASPANPTGTKSSYNEQFF
CDR3 DNA: TGTGCCAGCCCCGCAAATCCTACCGGGACAAAGAGCTCCTACAATGAGCAGTTCTTC
clone size: .
J gene: TRBJ2-1
V gene: TRBV7-9
D gene: .

CDR3 protein: CASSVLAGSTGELFF
CDR3 DNA: TGTGCCAGCAGCGTTCTAGCGGGAAGCACCGGGGAGCTGTTTTTT
clone size: .
J gene: TRBJ2-2
V gene: TRBV3-1/TRBV3-2
D gene: TRBD2

CDR3 protein: CASSQARGPLTAEQYF
CDR3 DNA: TGTGCCAGCAGCCAAGCTAGGGGTCCGTTGACAGCCGAGCAGTACTTC
clone size: .
J gene: TRBJ2-7
V gene: TRBV3-1/TRBV3-2
D gene: .

CDR3 protein: CASRGQGRNYGYTF
CDR3 DNA: TGTGCCAGCAGAGGACAGGGGCGAAACTATGGCTACACCTTC
clone size: .
J gene: TRBJ1-2
V gene: TRBV7-2
D gene: TRBD1

CDR3 protein: CASRHAQGSGNTIYF
CDR3 DNA: TGTGCCAGCAGACACGCACAGGGGTCTGGAAACACCATATATTTT
clone size: .
J gene: TRBJ1-3
V gene: TRBV2
D gene: TRBD1

CDR3 protein: CASSIGPQEAYEQYF
CDR3 DNA: TGTGCCAGTAGTATAGGCCCCCAGGAAGCCTACGAGCAGTACTTC
clone size: .
J gene: TRBJ2-7
V gene: TRBV19
D gene: .

CDR3 protein: CASSLVVLGPGPATNEKLFF
CDR3 DNA: TGCGCCAGCAGCTTGGTCGTGTTGGGGCCAGGGCCCGCAACTAATGAAAAACTGTTTTTT
clone size: .
J gene: TRBJ1-4
V gene: TRBV5-1
D gene: .

CDR3 protein: CASSLTDTQYF
CDR3 DNA: TGTGCCAGCAGTTTAACTGATACGCAGTATTTT
clone size: .
J gene: TRBJ2-3
V gene: TRBV12-3/TRBV12-4
D gene: .

CDR3 protein: CASSPKGYTIGNEKLFF
CDR3 DNA: TGTGCCAGCTCACCAAAGGGGTATACAATAGGGAATGAAAAACTGTTTTTT
clone size: .
J gene: TRBJ1-4
V gene: TRBV18
D gene: .

CDR3 protein: CASSLTVRGDTQYF
CDR3 DNA: TGTGCCAGCAGCTTAACGGTCCGAGGGGATACGCAGTATTTT
clone size: .
J gene: TRBJ2-3
V gene: TRBV3-1/TRBV3-2
D gene: .

CDR3 protein: CASTTGFTEAFF
CDR3 DNA: TGTGCCAGCACCACAGGGTTCACTGAAGCTTTCTTT
clone size: .
J gene: TRBJ1-1
V gene: TRBV5-8
D gene: .

CDR3 protein: CASSTGKENSPLHF
CDR3 DNA: TGTGCCAGCTCTACAGGGAAGGAAAATTCACCCCTCCACTTT
clone size: once
J gene: TRBJ1-6
V gene: TRBV2
D gene: .

CDR3 protein: CATSISLLADYTGELFF
CDR3 DNA: TGTGCCACCAGCATAAGCCTTCTAGCGGATTACACCGGGGAGCTGTTTTTT
clone size: .
J gene: TRBJ2-2
V gene: TRBV15
D gene: TRBD2

CDR3 protein: CASISAGGESGNTIYF
CDR3 DNA: TGTGCCAGCATCTCGGCGGGGGGCGAGTCTGGAAACACCATATATTTT
clone size: .
J gene: TRBJ1-3
V gene: TRBV28
D gene: .

CDR3 protein: CAIRTEGGSEAFF
CDR3 DNA: TGTGCCATCAGGACGGAGGGTGGGAGTGAAGCTTTCTTT
clone size: .
J gene: TRBJ1-1
V gene: TRBV10-3
D gene: .

CDR3 protein: CASSQDWTEGYNEQFF
CDR3 DNA: TGCGCCAGCAGCCAAGATTGGACTGAGGGCTACAATGAGCAGTTCTTC
clone size: .
J gene: TRBJ2-1
V gene: TRBV4-1
D gene: .

CDR3 protein: CASSFSRAYGYTF
CDR3 DNA: TGTGCCAGCAGCTTTTCCAGGGCGTATGGCTACACCTTC
clone size: .
J gene: TRBJ1-2
V gene: TRBV5-6
D gene: .

CDR3 protein: CASRPGSGQGGRNTEAFF
CDR3 DNA: TGTGCCAGCAGGCCGGGTTCGGGACAGGGGGGAAGAAACACTGAAGCTTTCTTT
clone size: .
J gene: TRBJ1-1
V gene: TRBV7-9
D gene: TRBD1

CDR3 protein: CASRQANEKLFF
CDR3 DNA: TGTGCCAGCAGACAGGCTAATGAAAAACTGTTTTTT
clone size: few
J gene: TRBJ1-4
V gene: TRBV28
D gene: .

CDR3 protein: CASTGTEAFF
CDR3 DNA: TGTGCCAGCACGGGCACTGAAGCTTTCTTT
clone size: .
J gene: TRBJ1-1
V gene: TRBV21-1
D gene: .

CDR3 protein: CASSQDLSGLGQFF
CDR3 DNA: TGTGCCAGCAGCCAAGATTTGAGCGGTTTGGGGCAGTTCTTC
clone size: .
J gene: TRBJ2-1
V gene: TRBV3-1/TRBV3-2
D gene: .

CDR3 protein: CASSIGQNTGELFF
CDR3 DNA: TGTGCCAGTAGTATAGGACAGAACACCGGGGAGCTGTTTTTT
clone size: .
J gene: TRBJ2-2
V gene: TRBV19
D gene: .

CDR3 protein: CASSSQGGPYEQYF
CDR3 DNA: TGTGCCAGCAGTTCACAGGGAGGGCCCTACGAGCAGTACTTC
clone size: .
J gene: TRBJ2-7
V gene: TRBV6-5
D gene: .

CDR3 protein: CASSVGQGPYGYTF
CDR3 DNA: TGTGCCAGCAGTGTCGGGCAGGGCCCCTATGGCTACACCTTC
clone size: .
J gene: TRBJ1-2
V gene: TRBV2
D gene: .

CDR3 protein: CATVEGGSTDTQYF
CDR3 DNA: TGTGCCACCGTGGAGGGGGGGAGCACAGATACGCAGTATTTT
clone size: .
J gene: TRBJ2-3
V gene: TRBV28
D gene: .

CDR3 protein: CASSLRTSGVPNEQFF
CDR3 DNA: TGTGCCAGCAGCTTGAGGACTAGCGGGGTCCCCAATGAGCAGTTCTTC
clone size: .
J gene: TRBJ2-1
V gene: TRBV5-5
D gene: TRBD2

CDR3 protein: CASTVGIAGELFF
CDR3 DNA: TGTGCCAGCACAGTCGGGATCGCCGGGGAGCTGTTTTTT
clone size: .
J gene: TRBJ2-2
V gene: TRBV13
D gene: .

CDR3 protein: CASRRTSGRDEQYF
CDR3 DNA: TGTGCCAGCAGAAGGACTAGCGGGAGAGACGAGCAGTACTTC
clone size: .
J gene: TRBJ2-7
V gene: TRBV6-5
D gene: TRBD2

CDR3 protein: CASRAGQGENIQYF
CDR3 DNA: TGTGCCAGTAGGGCGGGACAGGGGGAAAACATTCAGTACTTC
clone size: .
J gene: TRBJ2-4
V gene: TRBV19
D gene: TRBD1

CDR3 protein: CASSWRAAGAGETQYF
CDR3 DNA: TGTGCCAGCAGCTGGCGGGCAGCGGGGGCCGGGGAGACCCAGTACTTC
clone size: once
J gene: TRBJ2-5
V gene: TRBV11-2
D gene: TRBD2

CDR3 protein: CASTPGQRGNTIYF
CDR3 DNA: TGTGCCAGTACCCCGGGACAGCGAGGAAACACCATATATTTT
clone size: .
J gene: TRBJ1-3
V gene: TRBV19
D gene: TRBD1

CDR3 protein: CASSSPSGHRTGSSYNEQFF
CDR3 DNA: TGTGCCAGCAGCTCCCCTTCGGGACACCGTACAGGGAGCTCCTACAATGAGCAGTTCTTC
clone size: .
J gene: TRBJ2-1
V gene: TRBV7-8
D gene: .

CDR3 protein: CASSPFGGGWNTEAFF
CDR3 DNA: TGCGCCAGCAGCCCTTTTGGGGGAGGGTGGAACACTGAAGCTTTCTTT
clone size: once
J gene: TRBJ1-1
V gene: TRBV4-1
D gene: .

CDR3 protein: CSVGLDRANYGYTF
CDR3 DNA: TGCAGCGTCGGGTTGGACAGAGCTAACTATGGCTACACCTTC
clone size: .
J gene: TRBJ1-2
V gene: TRBV29-1
D gene: .

CDR3 protein: CASSLKASGSRTDTQYF
CDR3 DNA: TGTGCCAGCAGTTTAAAGGCTAGCGGGTCTCGCACAGATACGCAGTATTTT
clone size: .
J gene: TRBJ2-3
V gene: TRBV27
D gene: TRBD2

CDR3 protein: CASSVGGQGYEQYF
CDR3 DNA: TGTGCCAGCAGCGTAGGGGGACAGGGCTACGAGCAGTACTTC
clone size: .
J gene: TRBJ2-7
V gene: TRBV9
D gene: TRBD1

CDR3 protein: CASSRTGLAGWETQYF
CDR3 DNA: TGTGCCAGCAGCCGAACTGGACTAGCGGGGTGGGAGACCCAGTACTTC
clone size: .
J gene: TRBJ2-5
V gene: TRBV11-3
D gene: TRBD2

CDR3 protein: CASSSQGAPGETQYF
CDR3 DNA: TGCGCCAGCAGCTCACAGGGGGCCCCGGGAGAGACCCAGTACTTC
clone size: once
J gene: TRBJ2-5
V gene: TRBV5-1
D gene: TRBD1